The clone carrying this T cell receptor (beta chain) was detected a few times. What it binds is unknown. This CDR3 comprises 16 residues. Looked up from germline, CDR1 is MNHNS and CDR2 is SASEGT. Germline trimming cut 2 bases from V and 7 bases from J; bases unmatched to any gene: 6. This entry belongs to a study of T cell responses to AZD1222 COVID-19 vaccine. Regarding the study as a whole: Among vaccine-associated CD4 TCRs, coverage spanned spike, with dominance at 160-218 and 743-854. Spike-specific TCR breadth and depth rose after two AZD1222 doses. After the peak T cell response, and only then, were repertoires sampled.

The assay was immunoSEQ multiplex PCR, and TCRdb's table has in-frame clones only and misses some. The sample has 150,000 to 200,000 clones; around 93% are singletons. This clonotype originated in an adult in good health. The chain recombines TRBV6-1 with TRBJ2-4; 12 bases agree with TRBD2. The specimen comprised peripheral blood, sampled on day 0 of AZD1222 vaccination. The CDR3 here is CASSESLAGGGNIQYF. The CDR3 DNA sequence: TGTGCCAGCAGTGAATCCCTAGCGGGAGGGGGGAACATTCAGTACTTC.